This T cell receptor (beta chain) emerged from a study of blood T cell repertoires in COVID-19. Study at large: The study drew acute and convalescent COVID-19 samples from the United States, Italy and Spain.

Authors' analysis steps: Cell counts per sample came from amplifying reference gene primers. This table comes from immunoSEQ multiplex PCR, and its TCRdb copy is limited to in-frame clones, with some not included. The D gene and trimming were derived from the DNA, and the V and J assignments and clone size from that table. The data show a few hundred thousand clones, around 88% seen once. Seattle patient enrollment occurred during active infection, with longitudinal follow-up thereafter. Germline V gene lookup returns CDR1 LNHDA and CDR2 SQIVND (reference sequence). The junction had 5 bases not matched to a gene; V was cut back by 7 bases and J by 2 bases. This CDR3 comprises 14 residues.

The source of this sequence is a woman in her forties or fifties with COVID-19, enrolled during active disease. V usage is TRBV19 and J usage is TRBJ2-7, with 10 bases lining up with TRBD1. Specimen: peripheral blood. The CDR3 loop reads CASNPGQGTYEQYF. The DNA of the CDR3 is TGTGCCAGTAATCCGGGACAGGGGACCTACGAGCAGTACTTC.